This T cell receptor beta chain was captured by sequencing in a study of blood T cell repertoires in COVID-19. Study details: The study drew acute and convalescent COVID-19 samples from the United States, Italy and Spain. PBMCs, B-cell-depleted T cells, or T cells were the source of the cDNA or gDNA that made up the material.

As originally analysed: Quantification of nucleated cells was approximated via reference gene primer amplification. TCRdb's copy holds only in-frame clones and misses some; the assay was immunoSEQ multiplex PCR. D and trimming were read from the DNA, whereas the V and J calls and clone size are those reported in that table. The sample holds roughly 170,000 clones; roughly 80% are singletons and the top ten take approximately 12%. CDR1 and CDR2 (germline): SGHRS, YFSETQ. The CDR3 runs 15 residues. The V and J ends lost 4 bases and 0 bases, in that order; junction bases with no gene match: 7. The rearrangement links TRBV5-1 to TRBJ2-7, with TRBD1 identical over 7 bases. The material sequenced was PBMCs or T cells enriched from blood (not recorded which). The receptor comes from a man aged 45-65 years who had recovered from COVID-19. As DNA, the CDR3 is TGCGCCAGCAGCGGATCGGGACAGAGCTCCTACGAGCAGTACTTC. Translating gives CASSGSGQSSYEQYF. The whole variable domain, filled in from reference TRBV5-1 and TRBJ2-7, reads KAGVTQTPRYLIKTRGQQVTLSCSPISGHRSVSWYQQTPGQGLQFLFEYFSETQRNKGNFPGRFSGRQFSNSRSEMNVSTLELGDSALYLCASSGSGQSSYEQYFGPGTRLTVT.